This T cell receptor (beta chain) was sequenced during a study of CD8 T cells in Susac syndrome. Negative isolation yielded the CD8+ and CD4+ T cells, while FACS enriched the TEMRA cells. The CDR3 spans 16 residues. V dropped 1 base and J dropped 8 bases, with 20 bases sitting between them. Germline V CDR1 and CDR2: SGHVS, FQNEAQ. When the RNA was reverse transcribed, random hexamers were used with an input of about 0.5 to 1 ug. Each CDR3 protein gets one entry after TCRdb re-called the immunoSEQ multiplex PCR reads with MiXCR. The sample has more than 40,000 distinct CDR3 sequences; 80% to 95% are singletons.

Sequencing was done on a sample of CD8+ T cells from PBMCs. The chain has TRBV7-8 and TRBJ1-1; D not resolved. The sequence came from a human donor in good health. The CDR3 region has the DNA TGTGCCAGCAGCTTAGTGGCCGGCGGGGTTTCATCCGAAGCTTTCTTT. This translates into CASSLVAGGVSSEAFF.